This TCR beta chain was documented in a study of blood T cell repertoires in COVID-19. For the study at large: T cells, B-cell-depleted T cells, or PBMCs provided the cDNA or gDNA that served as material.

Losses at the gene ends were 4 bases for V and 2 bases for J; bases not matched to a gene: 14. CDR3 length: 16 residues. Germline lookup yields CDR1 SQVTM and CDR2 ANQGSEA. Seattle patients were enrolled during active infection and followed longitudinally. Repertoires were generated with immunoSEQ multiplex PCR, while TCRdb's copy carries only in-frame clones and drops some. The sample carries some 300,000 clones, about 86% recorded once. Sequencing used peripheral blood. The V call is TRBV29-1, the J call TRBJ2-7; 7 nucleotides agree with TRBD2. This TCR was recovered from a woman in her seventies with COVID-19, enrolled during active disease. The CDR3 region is CSVVGGEAGSPYEQYF. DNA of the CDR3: TGCAGCGTTGTGGGGGGGGAGGCGGGATCCCCCTACGAGCAGTACTTC.